This T cell receptor beta chain stems from a study of blood T cell repertoires in COVID-19. Per germline, CDR1 MNHEY and CDR2 SVGAGI. V was cut by 2 bases and J by 5 bases, with 9 bases left in between. The CDR3 has 13 residues. In the study's own analysis: Estimation of nucleated cell counts was performed using reference gene primer amplification. TCRdb's copy holds only in-frame clones and misses some; the assay was immunoSEQ multiplex PCR. The DNA gave D and trimming, while V, J and clone size come from that table. The sample includes approximately 350,000 clones, around 90% of them seen just once. A Seattle source enrolled patients during active infection and followed them longitudinally.

The sequenced material came from peripheral blood. V gene TRBV6-5 combines with J gene TRBJ1-1, with unresolved D. The clonotype comes from a woman in her 30s with COVID-19, enrolled during active disease. CDR3 sequence: CASSYTSGTEAFF. For the CDR3, the DNA is TGTGCCAGCAGTTACACCTCGGGGACTGAAGCTTTCTTT.